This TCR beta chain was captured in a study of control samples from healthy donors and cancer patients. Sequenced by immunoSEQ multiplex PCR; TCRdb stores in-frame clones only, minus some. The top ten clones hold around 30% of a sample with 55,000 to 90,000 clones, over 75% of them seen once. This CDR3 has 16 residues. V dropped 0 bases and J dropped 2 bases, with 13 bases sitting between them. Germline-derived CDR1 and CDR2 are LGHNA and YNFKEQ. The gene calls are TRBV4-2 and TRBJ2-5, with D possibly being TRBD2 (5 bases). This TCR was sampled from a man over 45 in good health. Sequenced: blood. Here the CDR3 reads CASSQEAGGFQETQYF. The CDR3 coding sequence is TGTGCCAGCAGCCAAGAGGCGGGTGGATTTCAAGAGACCCAGTACTTC.